The 31 T cell receptor beta chains below come from one sample, sequenced in a study of graft-versus-host responses after intestinal transplantation. Antigen specificity for these receptors is unknown. Measured with immunoSEQ multiplex PCR; TCRdb has only the in-frame clones, and not every one. Of tens of thousands of clones in the sample, roughly 92% were seen once. Specimen: unstimulated CD4+ T cells sorted from spleen or lymph node cells, collected before intestinal transplant. These receptors were obtained from a human donor who received an intestinal transplant.

The rearrangement links TRBV5-1 to TRBJ2-5, with TRBD1 matching over 9 bases. Near its end, the DNA agrees better with TRBJ2-7, so the J call may be wrong. The germline V gene encodes CDR1 SGHRS and CDR2 YFSETQ. The CDR3 is 13 amino acids. CDR3 nucleotides: TGCGCCAGCAGCATGGACAGGGGCTACGAGCAGTACTTC. Translation: CASSMDRGYEQYF.

This clone was seen just once. V and J are TRBV2 and TRBJ2-1; D call uncertain. V was shortened by 4 bases and J by 7 bases, with 2 bases between the two germline ends. The CDR3 sequence is 10 residues long. Germline loops: CDR1 SNHLY, CDR2 FYNNEI. CDR3 nucleotide sequence: TGTGCCAGCAGTGGTAATGAGCAGTTCTTC. Translated, it gives CASSGNEQFF. Together with reference TRBV2 and TRBJ2-1, the CDR3 gives the full variable domain: EPEVTQTPSHQVTQMGQEVILRCVPISNHLYFYWYRQILGQKVEFLVSFYNNEISEKSEIFDDQFSVERPDGSNFTLKIRSTKLEDSAMYFCASSGNEQFFGPGTRLTVL.

The genes are TRBV29-1 and TRBJ2-1; maybe TRBD2 (5 bases). The CDR3 has 13 amino acids. CDR1 and CDR2 from the germline V gene are SQVTM and ANQGSEA. The V end was cut by 1 base, the J end by 8 bases, with 12 bases between. For the CDR3, the DNA is TGCAGCGTTGAAGGTCCCGGGCGGGATGAGCAGTTCTTC. Translation gives CSVEGPGRDEQFF.

The rearrangement links TRBV11-2 to TRBJ2-5, with unresolved D. The CDR3 covers 12 residues. V lost 5 bases to trimming and J lost 5 bases, with 9 bases between them. Germline assignment: CDR1 SGHAT and CDR2 FQNNGV. The CDR3 spells CASSLSRETQYF. Here the CDR3 DNA reads TGTGCCAGCAGCCTGTCGCGGGAGACCCAGTACTTC.

The V and J genes are TRBV19 and TRBJ2-5, with TRBD1 matching 11 bases. With V trimmed by 3 bases and J by 5 bases, 5 bases remained unmatched. The germline CDR1 and CDR2 sequences are LNHDA and SQIVND (reference sequence). This CDR3 comprises 15 residues. The CDR3 reads CASSIGQGARETQYF. For the CDR3, the DNA is TGTGCCAGTAGTATCGGACAGGGGGCGAGGGAGACCCAGTACTTC.

This sequence joins TRBV4-1 and TRBJ2-5; 11 positions match TRBD1. V lost 2 bases, J lost 4 bases, and 15 bases stayed unmatched. CDR1 and CDR2 from the germline V gene are MGHRA and YSYEKL. This CDR3 is built from 19 residues. The CDR3 sequence is CASSQPQGGTGGVSETQYF. The CDR3 nucleotides are TGCGCCAGCAGCCAACCCCAGGGGGGGACAGGGGGGGTTTCAGAGACCCAGTACTTC.

The V call is TRBV15, the J call TRBJ1-4, with a possible D match to TRBD1 (5 bases). This CDR3 is 14 amino acids long. Germline values: CDR1 LNHNV, CDR2 YYDKDF (reference sequence). Trimming stripped 4 bases from V and 5 bases from J, with 11 bases between. The CDR3 spells CATSTLAGNEKLFF. The CDR3 DNA reads TGTGCCACCAGCACCCTGGCAGGGAATGAAAAACTGTTTTTT. The entire variable domain, with the rest obtained from reference TRBV15 and TRBJ1-4, is as follows: DAMVIQNPRYQVTQFGKPVTLSCSQTLNHNVMYWYQQKSSQAPKLLFHYYDKDFNNEADTPDNFQSRRPNTSFCFLDIRSPGLGDTAMYLCATSTLAGNEKLFFGSGTQLSVL.

This clone turned up a few times. The chain carries TRBV20-1 and TRBJ2-1; tentatively, D is TRBD1 (6 bases). This CDR3 spans 11 amino acids. Trimming removed 6 bases from V and 16 bases from J, with 19 bases in between. Germline V gene data show CDR1 as DFQATT and CDR2 as SNEGSKA (reference sequence). As DNA, the CDR3 is TGCAGTGCCGCGTCCCGGGACACCCAATTCTTC. It encodes CSAASRDTQFF.

The V call is TRBV10-1, the J call TRBJ2-1; tentatively, D is TRBD1 or TRBD2 (5 bases each). Trimming took 2 bases from V and 1 from J, leaving 12 bases between them. CDR3 length: 16 residues. Germline V gene lookup returns CDR1 WNHNN and CDR2 SYGVQD (reference sequence). CDR3 sequence (DNA): TGCGCCAGCAGTGAGGTGAGGGGTGGATCCTACAATGAGCAGTTCTTC. Protein: CASSEVRGGSYNEQFF.

Concerning this clone: Compared with germline, one end of the junction differs, possibly owing to a read error. The chain recombines TRBV10-2 with TRBJ2-4; 9 nucleotides align to TRBD1. The CDR3 loop spans 13 amino acids. The germline gives CDR1 WSHSY, CDR2 SAAADI. CDR3 residues: CASSETGQGLVGF. As DNA, the CDR3 is TGCGCCAGCAGTGAGACCGGACAGGGGTTAGTGGGTTTC.

The chain uses TRBV11-2 and TRBJ1-4; 8 positions match TRBD1. The V gene's germline CDR1 is SGHAT and CDR2 FQNNGV. Germline trimming cut 5 bases from V and 7 bases from J; bases unmatched to any gene: 9. This CDR3 is built from 15 residues. CDR3 sequence reads: CASSRQGSWVEKLFF. The CDR3 bases are TGTGCCAGCAGCCGACAGGGGTCTTGGGTTGAAAAACTGTTTTTT.

The gene calls are TRBV5-1 and TRBJ1-2, with 7 bases aligning to TRBD1. The germline CDR1 and CDR2 sequences are SGHRS and YFSETQ. The CDR3 consists of 14 residues. Trimming removed 0 bases from V and 4 bases from J; junction bases left unmatched: 3. Here the CDR3 DNA reads TGCGCCAGCAGCTTGGACAGGGGCGGCTATGGCTACACCTTC. Translated, it gives CASSLDRGGYGYTF.

This clone was counted only a few times. The CDR3 spells CASSLGPATNEKLFF. For the CDR3, the DNA is TGTGCCAGCAGCTTGGGGCCAGCAACTAATGAAAAACTGTTTTTT. J is TRBJ1-4 and V is TRBV5-6, with no clear D. CDR1 and CDR2 (germline): SGHDT, YYEEEE. The CDR3 extends over 15 amino acids. V was clipped by 0 bases and J by 0 bases, with 6 bases between them.

V and J are TRBV6-5 and TRBJ2-1; D ambiguous. Germline values: CDR1 MNHEY, CDR2 SVGAGI. The CDR3 runs to 14 residues. The V gene lost 5 bases and the J gene lost 7 bases, with 15 bases spanning the gap. The CDR3 region is CASSNRLTQNEQFF. CDR3 nucleotide sequence: TGTGCCAGCAGTAACCGCCTGACACAGAATGAGCAGTTCTTC.

The rearrangement joins TRBV5-5 to TRBJ2-3; D gene uncertain. CDR3 length: 12 residues. V shed 7 bases and J shed 5 bases, with 11 bases lying between them. Germline CDR1 is SGHKS and CDR2 is YYEKEE (reference sequence). The chain's CDR3 is CASSTGGDTQYF. CDR3 nucleotide sequence: TGTGCCAGCTCAACGGGCGGAGATACGCAGTATTTT.

This clone has just a few counts. This chain uses TRBV6-5 with TRBJ2-4, with D maybe TRBD1 (6 bases). V was pared by 5 bases and J by 6 bases, with 17 bases between. From germline, CDR1 is MNHEY and CDR2 SVGAGI. The length of the CDR3 is 15 residues. The CDR3 region has the DNA TGTGCCAGCAGTCCCACAGGGATGGAGTCAAACATTCAGTACTTC. This codes for CASSPTGMESNIQYF.

The V and J genes are TRBV7-8 and TRBJ2-7, with D possibly TRBD1 on 6 matching bases. The CDR3 length is 14 residues. Trimming took 1 base from V and 4 from J, leaving 11 bases between them. Germline CDR1 SGHVS, CDR2 FQNEAQ. Here the CDR3 reads CASSLVDRRYEQYF. CDR3 nucleotides: TGTGCCAGCAGCTTAGTCGACAGGAGGTACGAGCAGTACTTC.

CDR3 loop: CASSLGRREIPQEQYF. The CDR3 DNA sequence: TGTGCCAGCAGCTTAGGAAGGCGGGAAATCCCTCAGGAGCAGTACTTC. The chain joins TRBV7-8 to TRBJ2-7; possible D gene TRBD2, 6 bases. Germline CDR1 reads SGHVS; CDR2 reads FQNEAQ. The CDR3 has 16 residues. Trimming took 1 base from V and 7 from J, leaving 20 bases between them.

The rearrangement joins TRBV7-8 to TRBJ1-1, with D hard to call. The CDR3 is 14 residues long. V was pared by 3 bases and J by 4 bases, with 12 bases between. The germline gives CDR1 SGHVS, CDR2 FQNEAQ. The CDR3 loop reads CASSFLAEGTEAFF. The CDR3, as DNA: TGTGCCAGCAGCTTTTTGGCCGAGGGCACTGAAGCTTTCTTT. The full variable domain, completed using reference TRBV7-8 and TRBJ1-1, is GAGVSQSPRYKVAKRGQDVALRCDPISGHVSLFWYQQALGQGPEFLTYFQNEAQLDKSGLPSDRFFAERPEGSVSTLKIQRTQQEDSAVYLCASSFLAEGTEAFFGQGTRLTVV.

The chain has TRBV5-1 and TRBJ2-3; 9 nucleotides agree with TRBD2. V dropped 5 bases and J dropped 6; count of bases not matched to a gene: 7. This CDR3 contains 14 residues. Germline CDR1 SGHRS, CDR2 YFSETQ. CDR3 sequence reads: CASSQSGRTDTQYF. DNA of the CDR3: TGCGCCAGCAGTCAGAGCGGGAGGACGGATACGCAGTATTTT.

The chain carries TRBV9 and TRBJ2-1; D remains unclear. CDR1 is SGDLS, CDR2 YYNGEE, per germline. V was trimmed by 0 bases and J by 1 base, leaving 11 bases between them. This CDR3 region has 16 residues. CDR3 amino acids: CASSVGVVSSYNEQFF. The CDR3 DNA follows: TGTGCCAGCAGCGTAGGGGTTGTATCGTCCTACAATGAGCAGTTCTTC.

This clone appeared a few times. This rearrangement joins TRBV6-5 to TRBJ2-3; 13 nucleotides line up with TRBD2. The CDR3 spans 14 residues. J was trimmed by 8 bases and V by 5 bases; bases with no gene match: 4. Germline CDR1 reads MNHEY; CDR2 reads SVGAGI. As DNA, the CDR3 is TGTGCCAGCAGTGGACTAGCGGGAGACCTTACGCAGTATTTT. Amino acid sequence: CASSGLAGDLTQYF.

The V call is TRBV19, the J call TRBJ1-3; weak D call: TRBD1 (5 bases). The V gene's germline CDR1 is LNHDA and CDR2 SQIVND (reference sequence). Deletions cut 8 bases from V and 0 bases from J, with 8 bases between. There are 13 residues in the CDR3. The CDR3 region has the DNA TGTGCCAGTGGACAAACCTCTGGAAACACCATATATTTT. It encodes CASGQTSGNTIYF. The whole variable domain, remainder taken from reference TRBV19 and TRBJ1-3, is DGGITQSPKYLFRKEGQNVTLSCEQNLNHDAMYWYRQDPGQGLRLIYYSQIVNDFQKGDIAEGYSVSREKKESFPLTVTSAQKNPTAFYLCASGQTSGNTIYFGEGSWLTVV.

The rearrangement links TRBV6-1 to TRBJ1-1; the D gene is possibly TRBD1 (6 bases). The ends were cut back, 5 bases at V and 2 bases at J, with 12 bases in the middle. This CDR3 is built from 14 residues. The germline V gene encodes CDR1 MNHNS and CDR2 SASEGT. CDR3 coding DNA: TGTGCCAGCAGTTTCGCGGACAGCAACACTGAAGCTTTCTTT. This codes for CASSFADSNTEAFF.

V and J are TRBV2 and TRBJ1-5; unclear D gene. The CDR3 is made up of 14 amino acids. V lost 8 bases, J lost 0 bases, and 11 bases lay in between. CDR1 and CDR2 (germline): SNHLY, FYNNEI. The CDR3 spells CASSLGYSNQPQHF. Written as DNA, the CDR3 is TGTGCCAGCTCCTTGGGGTATAGCAATCAGCCCCAGCATTTT. The full variable domain, completed using reference TRBV2 and TRBJ1-5, is EPEVTQTPSHQVTQMGQEVILRCVPISNHLYFYWYRQILGQKVEFLVSFYNNEISEKSEIFDDQFSVERPDGSNFTLKIRSTKLEDSAMYFCASSLGYSNQPQHFGDGTRLSIL.

This chain links TRBV29-1 with TRBJ1-3, with 8 bases aligning to TRBD1. The V gene's germline CDR1 is SQVTM and CDR2 ANQGSEA. J lost 8 bases, V lost 6 bases, and 6 bases had no gene match. This CDR3 comprises 12 residues. The chain's CDR3 is CSVRDRTDTIYF. Written as DNA, the CDR3 is TGCAGCGTCCGGGACAGGACGGACACCATATATTTT.

The chain carries TRBV5-1 and TRBJ2-7, with TRBD2 matching 9 bases. Per the germline V gene, CDR1 is SGHRS and CDR2 is YFSETQ. With 4 bases clipped from V and 6 bases from J, the junction kept 14 bases outside the gene matches. The CDR3 sequence is 16 residues long. The CDR3 sequence is CASSAGGLAREGEQYF. CDR3 coding DNA: TGCGCCAGCAGCGCGGGGGGGCTAGCGAGGGAGGGCGAGCAGTACTTC.

This clone was picked up one time. The chain carries TRBV6-5 and TRBJ1-1; TRBD1 is a possible D gene (5 bases). Trimming removed 2 bases at V and 1 base at J, with 8 bases between. Germline lookup yields CDR1 MNHEY and CDR2 SVGAGI. The CDR3 runs to 14 residues. The CDR3 protein is CASSYGGENTEAFF. CDR3 nucleotide sequence: TGTGCCAGCAGTTACGGGGGGGAGAACACTGAAGCTTTCTTT.

Turning to this clone: Relative to the germline gene, one junction end is altered; a read error may explain this. The chain recombines TRBV9 with TRBJ1-3; no reliable D call. The CDR3 has 13 residues. Germline CDR1 reads SGDLS; CDR2 reads YYNGEE. In nucleotides, the CDR3 is TGTGCCAGCAGCGTAGCGTACGGAAACGCCATATATTTT. This sequence encodes CASSVAYGNAIYF.

The chain employs TRBV6-6 and TRBJ1-1, with TRBD1 as a possible D gene (5 bases). The CDR3 extends over 12 amino acids. V dropped 5 bases and J dropped 9 bases, with 13 bases sitting between them. Germline V lookup: CDR1 MNHNY, CDR2 SVGAGI (reference sequence). The CDR3 coding sequence is TGTGCCAGCAGTCAACAGGAAGATAAAGCTTTCTTT. Translating gives CASSQQEDKAFF.

The V gene is TRBV27, the J gene TRBJ2-5; D may be TRBD1 (5 bases). CDR3 length equals 14 residues. CDR1 MNHEY and CDR2 SMNVEV come from the germline V gene (reference sequence). Trimming pared 6 bases from V and 1 base from J, leaving 12 bases between. The CDR3 spells CASSAWGSQETQYF. The CDR3 DNA follows: TGTGCCAGCAGCGCCTGGGGCAGCCAAGAGACCCAGTACTTC.